The next 21 T cell receptor beta chains were all read from a single sample in a study of blood T cell repertoires in COVID-19. Here immunoSEQ multiplex PCR was the method, and the copy in TCRdb shows in-frame clones only, minus some. The sample lists approximately 140,000 clones; around 80% were seen once. Sequencing was done on a sample of peripheral blood. The receptor set was obtained from a man between 60 and 75 years old with acute or convalescent COVID-19.

This chain connects TRBV10-3 to TRBJ2-2, with D tentatively TRBD1 (5 bases). V lost 8 bases and J 1 base, leaving 8 bases between the germline ends. Germline-derived CDR1 and CDR2 are ENHRY and SYGVKD. There are 13 residues in the CDR3. CDR3 loop: CAIGAENTGELFF. The DNA of the CDR3 is TGTGCCATCGGGGCAGAGAACACCGGGGAGCTGTTTTTT.

The chain carries TRBV2 and TRBJ1-2, with 11 bases lining up with TRBD1. Germline CDR1 SNHLY, CDR2 FYNNEI. This CDR3 has 16 residues. J lost 7 bases, V lost 6 bases, and 13 bases had no gene match. The CDR3 DNA reads as TGTGCCAGCAGGGCCAGGACAGGGGGCGAAAGGGCTGGCTACACCTTC. Translating gives CASRARTGGERAGYTF.

The chain is built from TRBV6-5 and TRBJ1-3; 7 bases line up with TRBD1. The CDR3 is 13 amino acids. The ends lost 7 bases at V and 8 bases at J; junction bases unmatched: 8. Germline V gene data show CDR1 as MNHEY and CDR2 as SVGAGI. CDR3 DNA sequence: TGTGCCAGCACCATACAGGGGATAGACACCATATATTTT. Residues: CASTIQGIDTIYF.

The CDR3 nucleotides are TGTGCCAGCAGGGTAGCGGGGGTCACAGATACGCAGTATTTT. Translation: CASRVAGVTDTQYF. The chain carries TRBV6-5 and TRBJ2-3; 9 nucleotides match TRBD2. This CDR3 spans 14 amino acids. Germline assignment: CDR1 MNHEY and CDR2 SVGAGI. Unmatched junction bases numbered 3, after V lost 6 bases and J lost 2 bases.

This clone has a single count. The chain recombines TRBV4-1 with TRBJ2-7; 11 bases are a match to TRBD1. Trimming removed 3 bases from V and 6 bases from J; junction bases left unmatched: 7. The CDR3 has 15 amino acids. Germline CDR1 reads MGHRA; CDR2 reads YSYEKL. The CDR3 here is CASSHRTGGLGEQYF. The CDR3 coding sequence is TGCGCCAGCAGCCATAGGACAGGGGGCCTTGGCGAGCAGTACTTC.

V and J are TRBV7-9 and TRBJ1-5, with a possible D match to TRBD1 (6 bases). V was cut by 3 bases and J by 6 bases, with 18 bases left in between. Germline CDR1 and CDR2: SEHNR and FQNEAQ (reference sequence). CDR3 length: 16 amino acids. The DNA for the CDR3 is TGTGCCAGCAGCTTCGCTCTGGGGGCCAGGAGTCAGCCCCAGCATTTT. Translating gives CASSFALGARSQPQHF.

The chain links TRBV19 to TRBJ1-5; D gene ambiguous. V was pared by 6 bases and J by 1 base, with 13 bases between. Germline values: CDR1 LNHDA, CDR2 SQIVND (reference sequence). CDR3 length: 15 amino acids. CDR3 nucleotides: TGTGCCAGTAGCCTTATCACGGGGAGCAATCAGCCCCAGCATTTT. Residues: CASSLITGSNQPQHF.

This clone is a singleton in its sample. The chain carries TRBV27 and TRBJ2-7, with 7 positions matching TRBD1. With V trimmed by 5 bases and J by 1 base, 8 bases remained unmatched. This CDR3 has 15 amino acids. Germline V gene sequence: CDR1 MNHEY, CDR2 SMNVEV (reference sequence). In DNA, the CDR3 is TGTGCCAGCAGTCTGGACAGGCTAACTTCCTACGAGCAGTACTTC. Translating it yields CASSLDRLTSYEQYF.

The chain couples TRBV7-6 to TRBJ2-2, with 8 bases matching TRBD1. J lost 6 bases, V lost 3 bases, and 9 bases had no gene match. CDR3 size: 16 residues. Germline CDR1 is SGHVS and CDR2 is FNYEAQ. The CDR3 bases are TGTGCCAGCAGCTTGGACAGGGTCGGCTCGTCCGGGGAGCTGTTTTTT. Translated: CASSLDRVGSSGELFF.

This clone occurred a few times. The V and J genes are TRBV27 and TRBJ2-3, with 7 bases identical to TRBD1. From germline, CDR1 is MNHEY and CDR2 SMNVEV (reference sequence). The J segment lost 0 bases and the V segment lost 3 bases, leaving 9 bases of the junction unmatched. The CDR3 length is 17 residues. CDR3 bases: TGTGCCAGCAGTTTCCTACGGACAGGCATGAGCACAGATACGCAGTATTTT. Translating it yields CASSFLRTGMSTDTQYF.

The CDR3 sequence is CASSFGRSNQPQHF. CDR3 DNA: TGTGCCAGCAGCTTCGGCAGGAGCAATCAGCCCCAGCATTTT. The V and J genes are TRBV13 and TRBJ1-5; no definite D call. The V gene's germline CDR1 is PRHDT and CDR2 FYEKMQ (reference sequence). CDR3 length equals 14 residues. Trimming took off 3 bases at V and 1 base at J, with 7 bases between the two ends.

There are many counts of this clone. V is TRBV3-1 (or the pseudogene TRBV3-2) and J is TRBJ1-2; TRBD1 agrees at 9 bases. The CDR3 is made up of 14 amino acids. Germline values: CDR1 LGHDT, CDR2 YNNKEL (reference sequence). The V segment lost 1 base and the J segment 5 bases; nucleotides outside the gene matches: 2. Written as DNA, the CDR3 is TGTGCCAGCAGCCAAGCCGGGACAGGGTATGGCTACACCTTC. As protein: CASSQAGTGYGYTF.

This clone was observed once. J is TRBJ1-1 and V is TRBV7-2, with 8 positions matching TRBD1. Trimming at V came to 5 bases and at J to 6 bases, leaving 8 bases not matched to a gene. Germline assignment: CDR1 SGHTA and CDR2 FQGNSA. The CDR3 is 14 amino acids. CDR3 region: CASSIPQGAAEAFF. CDR3 nucleotide sequence: TGTGCCAGCAGCATACCGCAGGGGGCCGCTGAAGCTTTCTTT.

The gene calls are TRBV28 and TRBJ2-7; TRBD1 aligns across 10 bases. Trimming took 4 bases from V and 3 from J; bases not matched to a gene: 6. This CDR3 has 15 residues. The V gene's germline CDR1 is MDHEN and CDR2 SYDVKM. Here the CDR3 DNA reads TGTGCCAGCAGTTCCCTCGGACAGGGGGACTACGAGCAGTACTTC. It translates to CASSSLGQGDYEQYF.

This rearrangement joins TRBV28 to TRBJ2-1; TRBD1 might be the D (7 bases). Germline CDR1 reads MDHEN; CDR2 reads SYDVKM. V was pared by 5 bases and J by 9 bases, with 17 bases between. This CDR3 has 14 residues. CDR3 region: CASSLRGGGFEQFF. CDR3 nucleotides: TGTGCCAGCAGTCTCCGTGGAGGGGGCTTTGAGCAGTTCTTC.

This clone was detected a few times. The V call is TRBV9, the J call TRBJ2-3; 7 nucleotides match TRBD1. J gave up 5 bases and V 4 bases, and 13 bases lay outside the gene matches. CDR1 SGDLS and CDR2 YYNGEE come from the germline V gene. This CDR3 has 16 residues. CDR3 DNA sequence: TGTGCCAGCAGCCCACTCCAAAAGACAGGGATAGATACGCAGTATTTT. Translated: CASSPLQKTGIDTQYF.

J is TRBJ2-5 and V is TRBV9, with 11 bases aligning to TRBD2. The CDR3 has 16 residues. Looked up from germline, CDR1 is SGDLS and CDR2 is YYNGEE. J lost 5 bases, V lost 0 bases, and 6 bases had no gene match. This CDR3 is CASSVGVLAGVETQYF. The CDR3 DNA reads as TGTGCCAGCAGCGTAGGGGTACTAGCGGGAGTTGAGACCCAGTACTTC.

CDR3 sequence: CSAVTVEAFF. In nucleotides, the CDR3 is TGCAGCGCCGTGACAGTAGAAGCTTTCTTT. The chain combines TRBV29-1 with TRBJ1-1, with D perhaps matching TRBD1 (5 bases). The V end was cut by 7 bases, the J end by 8 bases, with 11 bases between. There are 10 residues in the CDR3. Germline V gene data show CDR1 as SQVTM and CDR2 as ANQGSEA.

This chain uses TRBV6-5 with TRBJ1-5; D remains unclear. Germline assignment: CDR1 MNHEY and CDR2 SVGAGI. V was cut by 6 bases and J by 6 bases, with 15 bases left in between. The CDR3 sequence is 14 residues long. CDR3 DNA sequence: TGTGCCAGCAGCCCCTCAACTTTCTTTCAGCCCCAGCATTTT. Its translation: CASSPSTFFQPQHF.

This sequence joins TRBV6-5 and TRBJ1-5; 7 nucleotides line up with TRBD1. The germline V gene encodes CDR1 MNHEY and CDR2 SVGAGI. The CDR3 loop spans 12 amino acids. V was pared by 6 bases and J by 9 bases, with 5 bases of the junction left unmatched. CDR3 DNA: TGTGCCAGCAGCCTCTCAGGGGGGCCCCAGCATTTT. Translating gives CASSLSGGPQHF.

This clone was observed at least ten times. The chain combines TRBV3-1 (or the pseudogene TRBV3-2) with TRBJ1-1; D possibly corresponds to TRBD1 (6 bases). V shed 0 bases and J shed 2 bases, with 10 bases lying between them. The CDR3 has 15 amino acids. CDR1 is LGHDT, CDR2 YNNKEL, per germline (reference sequence). CDR3 region: CASSQDFRGNTEAFF. DNA of the CDR3: TGTGCCAGCAGCCAAGATTTCAGGGGAAACACTGAAGCTTTCTTT.